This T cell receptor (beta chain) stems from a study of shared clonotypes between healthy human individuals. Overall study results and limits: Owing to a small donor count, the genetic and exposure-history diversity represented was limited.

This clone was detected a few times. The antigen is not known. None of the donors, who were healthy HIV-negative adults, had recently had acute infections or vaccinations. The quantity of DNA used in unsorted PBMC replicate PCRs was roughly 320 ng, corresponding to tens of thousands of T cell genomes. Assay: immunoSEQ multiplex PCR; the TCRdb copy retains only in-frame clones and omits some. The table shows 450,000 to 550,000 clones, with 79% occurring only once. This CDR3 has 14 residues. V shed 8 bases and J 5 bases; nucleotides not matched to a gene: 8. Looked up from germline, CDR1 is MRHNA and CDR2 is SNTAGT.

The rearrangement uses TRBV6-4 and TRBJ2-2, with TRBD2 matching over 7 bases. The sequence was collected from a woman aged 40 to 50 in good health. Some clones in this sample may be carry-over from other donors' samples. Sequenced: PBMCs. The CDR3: CASSAGVETGELFF. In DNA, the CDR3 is TGTGCCAGCTCTGCGGGAGTGGAGACCGGGGAGCTGTTTTTT.